One and the same sample provided the 28 T cell receptor beta chains below, sequenced in a study of T-cell memory formation after mild COVID-19. MiXCR, run by TCRdb on the 5' RACE reads, gives a single entry per CDR3 protein. The sample consists of hundreds of thousands of distinct CDR3 sequences, roughly 18% of them appearing once. The material sequenced was PBMCs or a T cell subset sorted from them (not recorded which). The source of these receptors is an adult woman who had mild COVID-19 (a few samples of this study predate the infection). Cell type and time point are not known.

This clonotype came up a few times. The chain combines TRBV12-3 or TRBV12-4 with TRBJ1-6; no reliable D call. The CDR3 is made up of 15 amino acids. The germline V and J ends were trimmed by 6 bases and 8 bases, with 17 bases remaining between them. In nucleotides, the CDR3 is TGTGCCAGCAGCCGACGCAAACCTGGAGATTCACCCCTCCACTTT. It encodes CASSRRKPGDSPLHF.

This rearrangement joins TRBV3-1 to TRBJ1-1; TRBD1 is a possible D gene (6 bases). Germline CDR1 reads LGHDT; CDR2 reads YNNKEL (reference sequence). Trimming pared 1 base from V and 7 bases from J, leaving 19 bases between. The CDR3 length is 16 residues. This chain's CDR3 is CASSQGGGGGVGEAFF. The CDR3 DNA reads TGTGCCAGCAGCCAAGGCGGAGGGGGGGGAGTCGGTGAAGCTTTCTTT.

This clonotype was counted many times. The rearrangement joins TRBV5-1 to TRBJ1-1; D is unclear. V was pared by 7 bases and J by 1 base, with 8 bases between. The CDR3 extends over 12 amino acids. Germline V gene lookup returns CDR1 SGHRS and CDR2 YFSETQ. The CDR3 region has the DNA TGCGCCAGCGGACGGGGGAACACTGAAGCTTTCTTT. As protein: CASGRGNTEAFF.

The rearrangement joins TRBV27 to TRBJ1-4; 10 nucleotides match TRBD1. Germline CDR1 and CDR2: MNHEY and SMNVEV (reference sequence). Trimming removed 7 bases from V and 12 bases from J; junction bases left unmatched: 14. The length of the CDR3 is 15 residues. This CDR3 reads CASKFGTGAAGELFF. The CDR3 nucleotides read TGTGCCAGCAAATTTGGGACAGGGGCGGCCGGAGAACTGTTTTTT.

The V and J genes are TRBV24-1 and TRBJ2-5; TRBD2 matches 7 bases. Germline V lookup: CDR1 KGHDR, CDR2 SFDVKD. The CDR3 is 16 amino acids. J was trimmed by 2 bases and V by 4 bases; bases with no gene match: 9. The CDR3 reads CATSEGGSLPQETQYF. In DNA form, the CDR3 reads TGTGCCACCAGTGAAGGCGGGAGTTTACCGCAAGAGACCCAGTACTTC.

This chain connects TRBV5-1 to TRBJ2-7; no reliable D call. Germline lookup yields CDR1 SGHRS and CDR2 YFSETQ. CDR3 length equals 12 residues. Trimming removed 3 bases at V and 5 bases at J, with 9 bases between. CDR3 loop: CASSSNRNEQYF. Written as DNA, the CDR3 is TGCGCCAGCAGCTCCAATCGCAACGAGCAGTACTTC.

This CDR3 reads CSATQGGSPLHF. The CDR3 DNA reads TGCAGTGCTACACAGGGGGGATCACCCCTCCACTTT. This chain connects TRBV20-1 to TRBJ1-6; TRBD1 aligns across 8 bases. V lost 4 bases to trimming and J lost 10 bases; unmatched junction nucleotides: 3. The CDR3 has 12 amino acids. CDR1 DFQATT and CDR2 SNEGSKA come from the germline V gene (reference sequence).

The sample holds a few counts of this clonotype. The V and J genes are TRBV6-6 and TRBJ2-5, with D perhaps matching TRBD2 (6 bases). The V gene lost 6 bases and the J gene lost 4 bases, with 12 bases spanning the gap. Germline CDR1 reads MNHNY; CDR2 reads SVGAGI (reference sequence). CDR3 size: 13 residues. CDR3 sequence reads: CASRDRRGETQYF. CDR3 nucleotide sequence: TGTGCCAGCAGGGATCGGAGGGGAGAGACCCAGTACTTC.

This clonotype was observed a few times. The V gene is TRBV7-2, the J gene TRBJ2-7; possible D gene TRBD2, 5 bases. Germline CDR1 reads SGHTA; CDR2 reads FQGNSA. The length of the CDR3 is 15 residues. With 5 bases removed from V and 2 bases from J, the gap between germline ends came to 16 bases. The CDR3 DNA sequence: TGTGCCAGCAGCCGCCCCGAGACGGGGACCTACGAGCAGTACTTC. It is translated as CASSRPETGTYEQYF. The full variable domain, with the rest looked up from reference TRBV7-2 and TRBJ2-7, is GAGVSQSPSNKVTEKGKDVELRCDPISGHTALYWYRQSLGQGLEFLIYFQGNSAPDKSGLPSDRFSAERTGGSVSTLTIQRTQQEDSAVYLCASSRPETGTYEQYFGPGTRLTVT.

This clonotype was observed at least ten times. The rearrangement joins TRBV15 to TRBJ2-7; D is perhaps TRBD1 or TRBD2 (5 bases each). With 3 bases removed from V and 2 bases from J, the gap between germline ends came to 17 bases. The CDR3 is made up of 16 amino acids. Germline loops: CDR1 LNHNV, CDR2 YYDKDF (reference sequence). CDR3 coding DNA: TGTGCCACCAGCAGCGGGACGGCCCGAGACACCTACGAGCAGTACTTC. This translates into CATSSGTARDTYEQYF.

This clonotype occurred a few times. This chain connects TRBV11-1 to TRBJ2-7; TRBD1 or TRBD2 may be the D gene (5 bases each). The V gene lost 5 bases and the J gene lost 7 bases, with 12 bases spanning the gap. CDR3 size: 12 residues. Germline V gene data show CDR1 as SGHAT and CDR2 as FQDESV (reference sequence). CDR3: CASSRGPGEQYF. The CDR3 coding sequence is TGTGCCAGCAGCCGGGGACCAGGGGAGCAGTACTTC. Full variable domain (outside the CDR3, taken from reference TRBV11-1 and TRBJ2-7): EAEVAQSPRYKITEKSQAVAFWCDPISGHATLYWYRQILGQGPELLVQFQDESVVDDSQLPKDRFSAERLKGVDSTLKIQPAELGDSAMYLCASSRGPGEQYFGPGTRLTVT.

This clonotype showed up just a few times. This chain connects TRBV9 to TRBJ1-2, with D possibly TRBD1 on 5 matching bases. Trimming stripped 2 bases from V and 4 bases from J, with 12 bases between. The CDR3 has 14 amino acids. Germline CDR1 reads SGDLS; CDR2 reads YYNGEE. This CDR3 is CASSVGGAVYGYTF. CDR3 coding DNA: TGTGCCAGCAGCGTGGGAGGGGCGGTCTATGGCTACACCTTC.

The chain employs TRBV3-1 and TRBJ1-5; 7 nucleotides line up with TRBD1. Germline V gives CDR1 LGHDT, CDR2 YNNKEL (reference sequence). The CDR3 contains 15 residues. The ends lost 4 bases at V and 1 base at J; junction bases unmatched: 4. CDR3 sequence: CASSPVQGSNQPQHF. In DNA, the CDR3 is TGTGCCAGCAGCCCCGTACAGGGGAGCAATCAGCCCCAGCATTTT.

This chain uses TRBV7-2 with TRBJ2-7, with D perhaps TRBD1 or TRBD2 (5 bases each). The germline gives CDR1 SGHTA, CDR2 FQGNSA. This CDR3 region has 14 residues. The V gene lost 1 base and the J gene lost 3 bases, with 10 bases spanning the gap. This chain's CDR3 is CASSLGGPLYEQYF. As DNA, the CDR3 is TGTGCCAGCAGCTTAGGGGGACCCCTCTACGAGCAGTACTTC.

This clonotype was seen a handful of times. Here the CDR3 DNA reads TGTGCCATCAGTGCGAATGGCACCTCAAGACGAAGCTCTGGGGCCAACGTCCTGACTTTC. As protein: CAISANGTSRRSSGANVLTF. The rearrangement links TRBV10-3 to TRBJ2-6, with D unresolved. V was cut by 4 bases and J by 0 bases, with 22 bases left in between. From germline, CDR1 is ENHRY and CDR2 SYGVKD. This CDR3 region has 20 residues.

The chain combines TRBV7-9 with TRBJ2-1; D might be TRBD2 (5 bases). The CDR3 covers 15 residues. Germline CDR1 SEHNR, CDR2 FQNEAQ (reference sequence). The V end was cut by 6 bases, the J end by 1 base, with 13 bases between. CDR3 protein: CASRVSGSSYNEQFF. In DNA, the CDR3 is TGTGCCAGCAGAGTTTCGGGATCTTCCTACAATGAGCAGTTCTTC. Combining the CDR3 with reference TRBV7-9 and TRBJ2-1 gives the whole variable domain DTGVSQNPRHKITKRGQNVTFRCDPISEHNRLYWYRQTLGQGPEFLTYFQNEAQLEKSRLLSDRFSAERPKGSFSTLEIQRTEQGDSAMYLCASRVSGSSYNEQFFGPGTRLTVL.

The J gene is TRBJ2-2, the V gene TRBV4-3; D unclear. This CDR3 is built from 16 residues. Germline CDR1 is LGHNA and CDR2 is YSLEER. Trimming cost V 0 bases and J 4 bases, with 12 bases left between them. The CDR3 DNA sequence: TGCGCCAGCAGCCAAGATAACGACTCGGGCACCGGGGAGCTGTTTTTT. Amino acid sequence: CASSQDNDSGTGELFF.

The CDR3 protein is CASSQDSAGEGDEQYF. The CDR3 DNA is TGTGCCAGCAGCCAAGATTCGGCGGGAGAAGGCGACGAGCAGTACTTC. J is TRBJ2-7 and V is TRBV4-2; 7 positions match TRBD2. This CDR3 is built from 16 residues. The trim removed 0 bases at V and 5 bases at J, leaving 10 bases unmatched. Germline V lookup: CDR1 LGHNA, CDR2 YNFKEQ.

This clonotype was counted ten times or more. V is TRBV7-2 and J is TRBJ1-1, with D unresolved. Between the trimmed V and J ends, which lost 6 bases and 5 bases, there was a span of 7 bases. Germline-derived CDR1 and CDR2 are SGHTA and FQGNSA. CDR3 length equals 11 residues. Here the CDR3 reads CASRVGTEAFF. DNA for the CDR3: TGTGCCAGCAGGGTTGGGACTGAAGCTTTCTTT.

The chain uses TRBV5-1 and TRBJ2-7, with D possibly TRBD2 on 5 matching bases. The length of the CDR3 is 16 residues. Trimming left V 4 bases short and J 4 bases short, with 21 bases between. Per germline, CDR1 SGHRS and CDR2 YFSETQ. The DNA of the CDR3 is TGCGCCAGCAGCCCCACGCCGGGAACCCCTAGTTACGAGCAGTACTTC. It yields the protein CASSPTPGTPSYEQYF.

V gene TRBV24-1 combines with J gene TRBJ2-4; D possibly uses TRBD1 or TRBD2 (6 bases each). Germline V gene data show CDR1 as KGHDR and CDR2 as SFDVKD. V dropped 4 bases and J dropped 9 bases, with 21 bases sitting between them. The CDR3 covers 16 residues. CDR3 in DNA: TGTGCCACCAGTGAGTCGGGATCCGGGGGCAATTTCATTCAGTACTTC. This encodes CATSESGSGGNFIQYF.

This chain links TRBV9 with TRBJ1-5, with 8 positions matching TRBD1. Germline V gives CDR1 SGDLS, CDR2 YYNGEE. Germline trimming cut 0 bases from V and 6 bases from J; bases unmatched to any gene: 5. The CDR3 runs to 15 residues. This CDR3 is CASSVVQGAVQPQHF. The CDR3 DNA reads as TGTGCCAGCAGCGTAGTTCAGGGGGCGGTTCAGCCCCAGCATTTT.

V usage is TRBV12-3 or TRBV12-4 and J usage is TRBJ2-7; possibly TRBD2 for D (5 bases). CDR3 length: 12 amino acids. The V end was cut by 7 bases, the J end by 0 bases, with 7 bases between. The CDR3, as DNA: TGTGCCAGCACCGACTACTCCTACGAGCAGTACTTC. Protein sequence: CASTDYSYEQYF.

The CDR3 here is CASRLDQEETQYF. CDR3 nucleotide sequence: TGTGCCAGCAGGCTCGACCAGGAAGAGACCCAGTACTTC. The chain combines TRBV2 with TRBJ2-5; D is unclear. Trimming left V 6 bases short and J 3 bases short, with 11 bases between. The germline gives CDR1 SNHLY, CDR2 FYNNEI. The CDR3 sequence is 13 residues long.

The chain has TRBV11-3 and TRBJ2-2; 9 bases map to TRBD1. Germline lookup yields CDR1 SGHNT and CDR2 YENEEA. The V gene end was trimmed by 0 bases and the J gene end by 1 base; junction bases not matched to a gene: 3. This CDR3 spans 17 amino acids. For the CDR3, the DNA is TGTGCCAGCAGCTTAGATCCGGGACAGGGGAACACCGGGGAGCTGTTTTTT. This sequence encodes CASSLDPGQGNTGELFF.

The chain has TRBV18 and TRBJ1-2; D uncertain. Trimming stripped 0 bases from V and 1 base from J, with 6 bases between. There are 14 residues in the CDR3. CDR1 is KGHSH, CDR2 LQKENI, per germline. This CDR3 reads CASSPPSVNYGYTF. The CDR3 DNA follows: TGTGCCAGCTCACCACCGTCAGTTAACTATGGCTACACCTTC.

This clonotype occurred a few times. The rearrangement uses TRBV6-5 and TRBJ1-1; D uncertain. The CDR3 length is 13 residues. CDR1 and CDR2 from the germline V gene are MNHEY and SVGAGI. With 5 bases removed from V and 1 base from J, the gap between germline ends came to 8 bases. This chain's CDR3 is CASSITANTEAFF. The CDR3, as DNA: TGTGCCAGCAGTATCACGGCGAACACTGAAGCTTTCTTT.

V is TRBV20-1 and J is TRBJ1-2, with 7 bases that match TRBD1. Looked up from germline, CDR1 is DFQATT and CDR2 is SNEGSKA (reference sequence). J was trimmed by 8 bases and V by 7 bases; bases with no gene match: 13. The CDR3 consists of 13 residues. This CDR3 reads CSDGGQVFGGYTF. CDR3 DNA: TGCAGTGACGGTGGACAGGTCTTCGGAGGCTACACCTTC.